The clone carrying this T cell receptor beta chain showed up just a few times. V lost 3 bases, J lost 11 bases, and 16 bases lay in between. The CDR3 is 13 residues long. CDR1 is SEHNR and CDR2 is FQNEAQ in the germline V gene (reference sequence). This record belongs to a study of blood T cells in healthy people across ages. Sample-barcoded 5' priming and a J-beta primer mix drove a second PCR of roughly 7 to 11 cycles. From the 5' RACE reads, TCRdb called clonotypes with MiXCR, one entry per CDR3 protein. Altogether 1 million or so distinct CDR3 sequences are present, roughly 24% being singletons, with the ten largest covering less than 0.85%. The data were also submitted as part of a second study, on T cells of mothers and their children. From that second work: Slightly higher, non-significant overlap characterized related mother-child pairs relative to unrelated pairs.

The gene calls are TRBV7-9 and TRBJ2-5; D might be TRBD2 (5 bases). This receptor was identified in a girl under 10 years old in good health. The sequenced sample was blood. The CDR3 nucleotides read TGTGCCAGCAGCTTGTTGGTGGGCGGGCAACAGTACTTC. Its translation is CASSLLVGGQQYF.